One and the same sample provided the 17 T cell receptor beta chains below, sequenced in a study of CD8+ T cells in alopecia areata. In each case, RNA was isolated and then reverse transcribed into cDNA as the sequencing template. Data came from immunoSEQ multiplex PCR; TCRdb stores just in-frame clones and leaves some out. Of about 250,000 clones in the sample, around 67% are singletons; the top ten hold approximately 1.2%. The specimen was CD4+ T cells sorted from blood, collected at week 0. These receptor sequences come from a human donor with alopecia areata.

The chain links TRBV5-1 to TRBJ2-7, with D perhaps matching TRBD2 (6 bases). The CDR3 sequence is 15 residues long. With 3 bases removed from V and 1 base from J, the gap between germline ends came to 14 bases. Per the germline V gene, CDR1 is SGHRS and CDR2 is YFSETQ. This CDR3 reads CASSYRDSSSYEQYF. In DNA form, the CDR3 reads TGCGCCAGCAGCTACCGGGACTCGAGTTCCTACGAGCAGTACTTC.

The rearrangement links TRBV11-3 to TRBJ2-5, with D perhaps matching TRBD2 (5 bases). V shed 4 bases and J shed 4 bases, with 13 bases lying between them. Germline V gene sequence: CDR1 SGHNT, CDR2 YENEEA. There are 14 residues in the CDR3. The CDR3 reads CASSSDGRGETQYF. CDR3 coding DNA: TGTGCCAGCAGCTCTGATGGGAGAGGAGAGACCCAGTACTTC.

The chain recombines TRBV29-1 with TRBJ2-5; possibly TRBD1 for D (6 bases). The CDR3 sequence is 13 residues long. V was cut by 2 bases and J by 2 bases, with 9 bases left in between. Germline V gives CDR1 SQVTM, CDR2 ANQGSEA. DNA of the CDR3: TGCAGCGTTGAACGGCAGGGGCAAGAGACCCAGTACTTC. Its protein product is CSVERQGQETQYF.

This sequence joins TRBV18 and TRBJ1-6; 10 bases map to TRBD1. The CDR3 length is 15 residues. V dropped 3 bases and J dropped 7; count of bases not matched to a gene: 3. Germline-derived CDR1 and CDR2 are KGHSH and LQKENI. As DNA, the CDR3 is TGTGCCAGCTCACCCCTGGGACAGGGGAATTCACCCCTCCACTTT. Amino acids: CASSPLGQGNSPLHF.

The gene calls are TRBV2 and TRBJ2-4; D possibly corresponds to TRBD2 (5 bases). Trimming took 0 bases from V and 6 from J, leaving 12 bases between them. Germline CDR1 is SNHLY and CDR2 is FYNNEI. The CDR3 is 15 residues long. The CDR3 nucleotides are TGTGCCAGCAGTGAAGCGCCCCGGGATCTAAACATTCAGTACTTC. This gives the protein CASSEAPRDLNIQYF.

This clone showed up just a few times. The V and J genes are TRBV4-3 and TRBJ1-6, with D unresolved. The CDR3 totals 17 residues. V shed 5 bases and J shed 0 bases, with 14 bases lying between them. Germline V gene sequence: CDR1 LGHNA, CDR2 YSLEER. The CDR3 loop is CASSEGPLSSYNSPLHF. The CDR3 region has the DNA TGCGCCAGCAGCGAAGGGCCGCTGAGCTCCTATAATTCACCCCTCCACTTT.

This chain uses TRBV6-6 with TRBJ1-1; possibly TRBD1 for D (5 bases). The CDR3 covers 13 residues. Trimming took 7 bases from V and 0 from J, leaving 9 bases between them. Germline V lookup: CDR1 MNHNY, CDR2 SVGAGI (reference sequence). CDR3 region: CASNRGMNTEAFF. The CDR3 nucleotides are TGTGCCAGCAACCGGGGCATGAACACTGAAGCTTTCTTT.

In DNA form, the CDR3 reads TGTGCCAGCAGCCCGGGATTGAGGGGGACTGAAGCTTTCTTT. Amino acids: CASSPGLRGTEAFF. This chain uses TRBV27 with TRBJ1-1; TRBD1 might be the D (6 bases). CDR3 length equals 14 residues. V was shortened by 6 bases and J by 5 bases, with 16 bases between the two germline ends. In germline, CDR1 is MNHEY, CDR2 SMNVEV (reference sequence).

The sample holds a few counts of this clone. The rearrangement uses TRBV29-1 and TRBJ1-1; TRBD1 is a possible D gene (5 bases). Deletions cut 2 bases from V and 1 base from J, with 11 bases between. Per the germline V gene, CDR1 is SQVTM and CDR2 is ANQGSEA. The CDR3 is made up of 14 amino acids. CDR3 DNA: TGCAGCGTTGAACTGGGGCGCAGGAACACTGAAGCTTTCTTT. This gives the protein CSVELGRRNTEAFF.

This rearrangement joins TRBV30 to TRBJ1-6; TRBD1 agrees at 7 bases. There are 12 residues in the CDR3. The V gene end was trimmed by 4 bases and the J gene end by 10 bases; junction bases not matched to a gene: 4. CDR1 is GTSNPN and CDR2 is SVGIG in the germline V gene (reference sequence). The chain's CDR3 is CAWTGGQSPLHF. The CDR3 nucleotides are TGTGCCTGGACAGGGGGACAATCACCCCTCCACTTT. Full variable domain (missing parts from reference TRBV30 and TRBJ1-6): SQTIHQWPATLVQPVGSPLSLECTVEGTSNPNLYWYRQAAGRGLQLLFYSVGIGQISSEVPQNLSASRPQDRQFILSSKKLLLSDSGFYLCAWTGGQSPLHFGNGTRLTVT.

This clone appeared a single time. The V call is TRBV18, the J call TRBJ1-4; D is perhaps TRBD1 (6 bases). CDR1 is KGHSH and CDR2 is LQKENI in the germline V gene. V lost 3 bases and J 15 bases, leaving 17 bases between the germline ends. The CDR3 length is 13 residues. The CDR3 DNA is TGTGCCAGCTCACCCTCTGGGGGGGCCAGGATGTTTTTT. Translated: CASSPSGGARMFF. Together with reference TRBV18 and TRBJ1-4, the CDR3 gives the full variable domain: NAGVMQNPRHLVRRRGQEARLRCSPMKGHSHVYWYRQLPEEGLKFMVYLQKENIIDESGMPKERFSAEFPKEGPSILRIQQVVRGDSAAYFCASSPSGGARMFFGSGTQLSVL.

V usage is TRBV7-2 and J usage is TRBJ2-3; 8 nucleotides match TRBD2. CDR3 length: 16 residues. The germline V gene has CDR1 SGHTA and CDR2 FQGNSA. Unmatched junction bases numbered 4, after V lost 1 base and J lost 1 base. The CDR3 DNA reads as TGTGCCAGCAGCTTAGTGCCAGCGGGGGGCACAGATACGCAGTATTTT. This codes for CASSLVPAGGTDTQYF.

The table lists this clone with a count of one. This chain joins TRBV30 and TRBJ2-4; maybe TRBD2 (5 bases). This CDR3 region has 13 residues. From germline, CDR1 is GTSNPN and CDR2 SVGIG (reference sequence). V lost 4 bases and J lost 0, with 7 bases in between. The CDR3 sequence is CAWTGSAKNIQYF. The CDR3 DNA reads TGTGCCTGGACGGGGTCAGCCAAAAACATTCAGTACTTC.

The gene calls are TRBV20-1 and TRBJ2-7; 7 bases fit TRBD1. V was clipped by 6 bases and J by 3 bases; unmatched bases: 2. CDR1 is DFQATT, CDR2 SNEGSKA, per germline (reference sequence). CDR3 length equals 11 residues. The CDR3 here is CSAGDSYEQYF. CDR3 nucleotides: TGCAGTGCCGGGGACAGCTACGAGCAGTACTTC.

This chain links TRBV4-1 with TRBJ2-3, with D possibly matching TRBD2 (7 bases). The CDR3 totals 15 residues. The germline V gene has CDR1 MGHRA and CDR2 YSYEKL. V was cut by 5 bases and J by 8 bases, with 20 bases left in between. The CDR3 bases are TGCGCCAGCAGCAAGATAGGGGGGGCCATCGGTACGCAGTATTTT. It codes for CASSKIGGAIGTQYF.

The chain recombines TRBV10-3 with TRBJ2-1, with D perhaps TRBD1 or TRBD2 (5 bases each). The ends were cut back, 0 bases at V and 12 bases at J, with 6 bases in the middle. In germline, CDR1 is ENHRY, CDR2 SYGVKD. This CDR3 is built from 11 residues. The CDR3 loop is CAISESGVQFF. CDR3 DNA: TGTGCCATCAGTGAGTCGGGGGTGCAGTTCTTC.

The chain couples TRBV18 to TRBJ2-5; the D is unclear. Deletions cut 5 bases from V and 4 bases from J, with 5 bases between. This CDR3 region has 11 residues. Germline V gene lookup returns CDR1 KGHSH and CDR2 LQKENI. The CDR3 DNA follows: TGTGCCAGCTCAGATACAGAGACCCAGTACTTC. Residues: CASSDTETQYF.